This record looks at one T cell receptor (beta chain) sequence and its context. The data belong to a study of STAT5B mutations in CD4+ large granular lymphocyte leukemia. The table came from immunoSEQ multiplex PCR; TCRdb's copy has only in-frame clones and leaves some out. This sample has under 35,000 clones, with around 90% found just once. With V trimmed by 4 bases and J by 0 bases, 5 bases remained unmatched. This CDR3 contains 16 residues. Germline CDR1 and CDR2: SGHNT and YYREEE (reference sequence). The sequence was obtained from a human donor in good health. This chain joins TRBV5-4 and TRBJ1-3; 9 bases are a match to TRBD1. Sequencing was carried out using CD4+ T cells from blood buffy coats. In DNA, the CDR3 is TGTGCCAGCAGCATAACAGGGGGCGCCTCTGGAAACACCATATATTTT. Translation gives CASSITGGASGNTIYF.